This entry lists 25 T cell receptor beta chains sequenced from one sample in a study of T cells in Graves' hyperthyroidism and ophthalmopathy. Template material for amplifying TCR beta CDR3 regions consisted of RNA transcripts. First-round RT-PCR with HTBI primers amplified the TCR CDR3 region. TCRdb used MiXCR to reprocess the multiplex PCR reads, holding one entry per CDR3 protein. Of under 700,000 distinct CDR3 sequences detected, 46% appear once; the ten largest clones hold 8.2%. Material for sequencing was peripheral blood or thyroid tissue (not recorded which). The receptors stem from a woman between 18 and 29 years old with Graves' hyperthyroidism.

This clonotype has just a few counts. This sequence joins TRBV9 and TRBJ1-2, with TRBD1 identical over 9 bases. V trimming: 3 bases; J trimming: 8 bases; junction bases outside the gene matches: 11. In germline, CDR1 is SGDLS, CDR2 YYNGEE. This CDR3 has 15 amino acids. The CDR3 nucleotides read TGTGCCAGCAGCGGAAATGACAGGGGGAATTTCGGCTACACCTTC. Residues: CASSGNDRGNFGYTF. Looking up the rest from reference TRBV9 and TRBJ1-2 gives the full variable domain: DSGVTQTPKHLITATGQRVTLRCSPRSGDLSVYWYQQSLDQGLQFLIQYYNGEERAKGNILERFSAQQFPDLHSELNLSSLELGDSALYFCASSGNDRGNFGYTFGSGTRLTVV.

This clonotype was seen more than once but under ten times. At one end the junction does not follow the germline gene, possibly because of a read error. V and J are TRBV20-1 and TRBJ2-7; TRBD1 might be the D (6 bases). The CDR3 contains 13 residues. The germline V gene encodes CDR1 DFQATT and CDR2 SNEGSKA (reference sequence). The CDR3 protein is CSAIRRDTKRVHF. The DNA of the CDR3 is TGCAGTGCAATACGACGGGACACGAAACGGGTACACTTC.

This clonotype was detected once. J is TRBJ2-2 and V is TRBV2; D is unresolved. The CDR3 consists of 13 residues. V was trimmed by 2 bases and J by 6 bases, leaving 7 bases between them. CDR1 is SNHLY, CDR2 FYNNEI, per germline. Here the CDR3 DNA reads TGTGCCAGCAGTGAATCCTTCCCCGGGGAGCTGTTTTTT. Protein product: CASSESFPGELFF.

The rearrangement links TRBV7-3 to TRBJ2-3; tentatively, D is TRBD1 (5 bases). Trimming took off 3 bases at V and 4 bases at J, with 14 bases between the two ends. Germline loops: CDR1 SGHTA, CDR2 FQGTGA. The CDR3 is 15 residues long. The CDR3 is CASSLGLVTSDTQYF. The DNA of the CDR3 is TGTGCCAGCAGCTTGGGGCTAGTCACTTCAGATACGCAGTATTTT. Full variable domain (rest looked up from reference TRBV7-3 and TRBJ2-3): GAGVSQTPSNKVTEKGKYVELRCDPISGHTALYWYRQSLGQGPEFLIYFQGTGAADDSGLPNDRFFAVRPEGSVSTLKIQRTERGDSAVYLCASSLGLVTSDTQYFGPGTRLTVL.

The chain combines TRBV2 with TRBJ1-3; D might be TRBD1 (5 bases). V lost 6 bases and J 6 bases, leaving 15 bases between the germline ends. The V gene's germline CDR1 is SNHLY and CDR2 FYNNEI. This CDR3 has 14 residues. CDR3 coding DNA: TGTGCCAGCAGCCGAAGACAGAACTTAAACACCATATATTTT. It specifies CASSRRQNLNTIYF.

V gene TRBV20-1 combines with J gene TRBJ1-4, with 9 bases that match TRBD1. CDR1 DFQATT and CDR2 SNEGSKA come from the germline V gene (reference sequence). V shed 6 bases, J shed 8 bases, and the junction held 13 bases outside the gene matches. The CDR3 extends over 15 amino acids. CDR3 coding DNA: TGCAGTGCGACCCGGGACAGGGCCAAGAGGGAAAAACTGTTTTTT. It translates to CSATRDRAKREKLFF.

This rearrangement joins TRBV10-3 to TRBJ1-5; D is uncertain. Trimming shortened V by 2 bases and J by 3 bases, and 14 bases separated the two germline ends. The CDR3 covers 16 residues. From germline, CDR1 is ENHRY and CDR2 SYGVKD. The CDR3 DNA reads as TGTGCCATCAGTGAGACTGGGTATGGCTACAATCAGCCCCAGCATTTT. It encodes CAISETGYGYNQPQHF.

V gene TRBV2 combines with J gene TRBJ1-5; maybe TRBD1 (6 bases). Trimming took off 4 bases at V and 0 bases at J, with 10 bases between the two ends. The CDR3 has 15 residues. The germline gives CDR1 SNHLY, CDR2 FYNNEI. CDR3 sequence (DNA): TGTGCCAGCAGTGCCGGGACAACTAGCAATCAGCCCCAGCATTTT. Its protein is CASSAGTTSNQPQHF.

This clonotype has only a few counts. This chain links TRBV4-1 with TRBJ2-5; possibly TRBD1 or TRBD2 for D (5 bases each). Trimming removed 0 bases from V and 2 bases from J, with 10 bases in between. The CDR3 extends over 15 amino acids. Germline V gene sequence: CDR1 MGHRA, CDR2 YSYEKL. CDR3 in amino acids: CASSQEGVGQETQYF. CDR3 nucleotides: TGCGCCAGCAGCCAAGAGGGGGTCGGGCAAGAGACCCAGTACTTC.

This clonotype was seen a handful of times. The rearrangement links TRBV2 to TRBJ2-5; D is undetermined. V was pared by 6 bases and J by 0 bases, with 14 bases between. Germline loops: CDR1 SNHLY, CDR2 FYNNEI. This CDR3 is 15 amino acids long. As DNA, the CDR3 is TGTGCCAGCAGCCTCCTTCGTTACGACCAAGAGACCCAGTACTTC. Amino acids: CASSLLRYDQETQYF.

This clonotype has a count of ten or more. The chain is built from TRBV7-9 and TRBJ1-2, with TRBD1 as a possible D gene (5 bases). Germline-derived CDR1 and CDR2 are SEHNR and FQNEAQ (reference sequence). The CDR3 is made up of 13 amino acids. The CDR3 spells CATTGNRRYGYTF. Here the CDR3 DNA reads TGTGCGACCACTGGGAACAGGCGTTATGGCTACACCTTC.

This chain uses TRBV2 with TRBJ1-5; TRBD1 aligns across 8 bases. V lost 5 bases to trimming and J lost 6 bases; unmatched junction nucleotides: 3. This CDR3 is built from 13 residues. CDR1 and CDR2 (germline): SNHLY, FYNNEI. The CDR3 protein is CASSRQGFQPQHF. The CDR3 DNA is TGTGCCAGCAGTCGACAGGGGTTTCAGCCCCAGCATTTT.

The chain uses TRBV11-2 and TRBJ2-7; 10 nucleotides match TRBD2. Germline lookup yields CDR1 SGHAT and CDR2 FQNNGV. V lost 3 bases, J lost 5 bases, and 4 bases stayed unmatched. The CDR3 contains 14 residues. CDR3 amino acids: CASSLGLAMNEQYF. In DNA, the CDR3 is TGTGCCAGCAGCTTGGGACTAGCGATGAACGAGCAGTACTTC.

In its sample, this clonotype was seen many times. This chain connects TRBV2 to TRBJ2-7; maybe TRBD2 (7 bases). Between the trimmed V and J ends, which lost 8 bases and 8 bases, there was a span of 13 bases. The V gene's germline CDR1 is SNHLY and CDR2 FYNNEI. The CDR3 has 11 amino acids. The CDR3 nucleotides are TGTGCCAGCCGGGGGGCAGGGAAGCAGTACTTC. The encoded protein is CASRGAGKQYF.

The rearrangement joins TRBV2 to TRBJ1-1; no reliable D call. The V gene lost 6 bases and the J gene lost 1 base, with 9 bases spanning the gap. The CDR3 loop spans 13 amino acids. The germline V gene has CDR1 SNHLY and CDR2 FYNNEI. The CDR3 here is CASRILPNTEAFF. CDR3 nucleotide sequence: TGTGCCAGCAGGATCTTACCGAACACTGAAGCTTTCTTT.

The V call is TRBV7-2, the J call TRBJ1-1, with unresolved D. The V end was cut by 9 bases, the J end by 5 bases, with 25 bases between. Germline assignment: CDR1 SGHTA and CDR2 FQGNSA. CDR3 length: 16 amino acids. The CDR3 here is CASSPITRQSGTEAFF. The CDR3 DNA is TGTGCCAGTAGTCCCATCACTAGACAATCGGGAACTGAAGCTTTCTTT.

The CDR3: CASSYSLLAGGTGELFF. DNA for the CDR3: TGTGCCAGCAGTTACTCCTTACTAGCGGGAGGAACCGGGGAGCTGTTTTTT. The V and J genes are TRBV25-1 and TRBJ2-2; TRBD2 matches 12 bases. The length of the CDR3 is 17 residues. Unmatched junction bases numbered 9, after V lost 5 bases and J lost 5 bases. Germline-derived CDR1 and CDR2 are MGHDK and SYGVNS. Using reference TRBV25-1 and TRBJ2-2 for the parts outside the CDR3, the full variable domain is EADIYQTPRYLVIGTGKKITLECSQTMGHDKMYWYQQDPGMELHLIHYSYGVNSTEKGDLSSESTVSRIRTEHFPLTLESARPSHTSQYLCASSYSLLAGGTGELFFGEGSRLTVL.

The V and J genes are TRBV12-3 or TRBV12-4 and TRBJ2-5; tentatively, D is TRBD2 (5 bases). The CDR3 consists of 15 residues. The germline V and J ends were trimmed by 4 bases and 0 bases, with 12 bases remaining between them. The CDR3 region has the DNA TGTGCCAGCAGTTGGGTGAGAGGGTACCAAGAGACCCAGTACTTC. This translates into CASSWVRGYQETQYF.

Worth noting for this clonotype: The junction and the germline gene differ at one end; a read error may be behind it. J is TRBJ1-1 and V is TRBV10-3; D unresolved. The CDR3 consists of 15 residues. CDR1 and CDR2 from the germline V gene are ENHRY and SYGVKD. CDR3 nucleotides: TGTGCCAGCAGTGTCGCACGGACTCCCTCCCGTGAAGCTTTCTTT. This codes for CASSVARTPSREAFF.

There are a few counts of this clonotype. The chain recombines TRBV10-3 with TRBJ2-7, with 10 bases aligning to TRBD2. Germline CDR1 ENHRY, CDR2 SYGVKD. The ends lost 2 bases at V and 2 bases at J; junction bases unmatched: 6. CDR3 length: 16 amino acids. CDR3 protein: CAISEPSGRGAYEQYF. CDR3 nucleotide sequence: TGTGCCATCAGTGAGCCTAGCGGGAGAGGGGCCTACGAGCAGTACTTC.

This clonotype was seen repeatedly, ten times or more. The CDR3 loop is CSVTAQDNQPQHF. The CDR3 nucleotides read TGCAGCGTTACGGCCCAGGACAATCAGCCCCAGCATTTT. V gene TRBV29-1 combines with J gene TRBJ1-5; D gene ambiguous. Germline V gene data show CDR1 as SQVTM and CDR2 as ANQGSEA. CDR3 length: 13 residues. V was cut by 5 bases and J by 3 bases, with 11 bases left in between.

The chain recombines TRBV7-9 with TRBJ1-1; 7 bases are a match to TRBD1. The CDR3 is made up of 15 amino acids. Germline CDR1 reads SEHNR; CDR2 reads FQNEAQ (reference sequence). Trimming removed 1 base from V and 1 base from J; junction bases left unmatched: 3. CDR3: CASSLGGTANTEAFF. The CDR3 DNA sequence: TGTGCCAGCAGCTTAGGCGGGACAGCGAACACTGAAGCTTTCTTT.

The chain links TRBV6-2 or TRBV6-3 to TRBJ2-2; D unclear. The CDR3 contains 16 residues. The germline CDR1 and CDR2 sequences are MNHEY and SVGEGT. V was pared by 2 bases and J by 4 bases, with 14 bases between. CDR3 sequence (DNA): TGTGCCAGCAGTTACGTTGACTTGACATTCACCGGGGAGCTGTTTTTT. Translation: CASSYVDLTFTGELFF.

The chain employs TRBV29-1 and TRBJ1-1; D not certain. CDR3 length: 11 residues. Germline values: CDR1 SQVTM, CDR2 ANQGSEA. Between the trimmed V and J ends, which lost 3 bases and 3 bases, there was a span of 5 bases. CDR3 in DNA: TGCAGCGTTGATGTTGACACTGAAGCTTTCTTT. It encodes CSVDVDTEAFF.

This clonotype was picked up one time. V and J are TRBV29-1 and TRBJ1-2; D is unclear. Trimming took 5 bases from V and 2 from J, leaving 21 bases between them. This CDR3 spans 16 amino acids. Germline V gene sequence: CDR1 SQVTM, CDR2 ANQGSEA. The CDR3, as DNA: TGCAGCGTTCGGCATTCAGAAAGGGCAGGCAACTATGGCTACACCTTC. It specifies CSVRHSERAGNYGYTF.